Sequencing of this T cell receptor beta chain was carried out in a study of beta chain features in type 1 diabetes. Trimming stripped 5 bases from V and 4 bases from J, with 5 bases between. CDR1 and CDR2 from the germline V gene are SGHTA and FQGNSA. CDR3 length: 12 amino acids. Study-level findings and limits: Among all four CD4+ subsets, Type 1 diabetes patients had TCRB CDR3s that were moderately but significantly shorter.

Isolated RNA was reverse transcribed in full, so expressed TCRB transcripts were sequenced. Clones were read by immunoSEQ multiplex PCR, and TCRdb kept only the in-frame ones, dropping some. Of 600,000 to 700,000 clones in the sample, roughly 13% were seen once. This clone has a handful of counts. Its target is not known. The source of this sequence is a man younger than 35 with type 1 diabetes. The source material was naive CD4+ T cells from blood. The chain uses TRBV7-2 and TRBJ2-2, with D unclear. The CDR3 DNA follows: TGTGCCAGCAGCCCGTTCACCGGGGAGCTGTTTTTT. It yields the protein CASSPFTGELFF.